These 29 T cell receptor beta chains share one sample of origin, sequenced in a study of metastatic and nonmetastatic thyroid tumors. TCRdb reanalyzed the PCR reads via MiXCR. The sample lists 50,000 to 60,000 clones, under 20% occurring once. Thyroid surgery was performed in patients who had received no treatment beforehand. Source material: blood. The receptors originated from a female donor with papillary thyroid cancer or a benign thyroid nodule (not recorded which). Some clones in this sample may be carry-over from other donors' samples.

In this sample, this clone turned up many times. CDR3 coding DNA: TGCGCCAGCAGTGCGCGGGGCGGGACCCAAGAGACCCAGTACTTC. This sequence encodes CASSARGGTQETQYF. The chain carries TRBV10-2 and TRBJ2-5; maybe TRBD2 (6 bases). Germline assignment: CDR1 WSHSY and CDR2 SAAADI. This CDR3 spans 15 amino acids. V gave up 4 bases and J gave up 1 base, with 13 bases separating them.

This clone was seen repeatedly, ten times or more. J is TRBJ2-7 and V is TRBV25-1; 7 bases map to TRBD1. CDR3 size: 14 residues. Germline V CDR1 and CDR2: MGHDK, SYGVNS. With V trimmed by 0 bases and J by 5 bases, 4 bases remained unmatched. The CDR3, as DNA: TGTGCCAGCAGTGAATATGGGGACAGAAACGAGCAGTACTTC. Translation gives CASSEYGDRNEQYF.

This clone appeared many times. CDR3 sequence reads: CASSITSGSFYTGELFF. In nucleotides, the CDR3 is TGTGCCAGTAGTATCACTAGCGGGAGTTTCTACACCGGGGAGCTGTTTTTT. The chain combines TRBV19 with TRBJ2-2, with 11 bases matching TRBD2. The V gene end was trimmed by 3 bases and the J gene end by 3 bases; junction bases not matched to a gene: 6. This CDR3 has 17 amino acids. The germline V gene has CDR1 LNHDA and CDR2 SQIVND (reference sequence). Drawing the rest from reference TRBV19 and TRBJ2-2, the complete variable domain is DGGITQSPKYLFRKEGQNVTLSCEQNLNHDAMYWYRQDPGQGLRLIYYSQIVNDFQKGDIAEGYSVSREKKESFPLTVTSAQKNPTAFYLCASSITSGSFYTGELFFGEGSRLTVL.

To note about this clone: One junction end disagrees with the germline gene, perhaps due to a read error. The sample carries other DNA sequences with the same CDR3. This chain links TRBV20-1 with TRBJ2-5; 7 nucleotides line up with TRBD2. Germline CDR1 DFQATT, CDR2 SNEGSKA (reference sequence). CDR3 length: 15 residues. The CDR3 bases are TGCAGTGCGAATGGAAAGCCGGGAGGCGGAGAGACGCAGTACTTC. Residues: CSANGKPGGGETQYF.

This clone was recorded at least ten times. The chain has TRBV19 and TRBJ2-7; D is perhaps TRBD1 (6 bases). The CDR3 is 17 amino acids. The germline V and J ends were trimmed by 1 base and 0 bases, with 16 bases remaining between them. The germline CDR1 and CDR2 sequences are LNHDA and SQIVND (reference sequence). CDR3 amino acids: CASSIADQGTSSYEQYF. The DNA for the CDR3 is TGTGCCAGTAGTATAGCGGACCAAGGGACATCCTCCTACGAGCAGTACTTC.

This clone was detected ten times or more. In DNA form, the CDR3 reads TGCGCCAGCAGCTTGGGGGGCTTGAACACCGGGGAGCTGTTTTTT. Encoded protein: CASSLGGLNTGELFF. The V call is TRBV5-1, the J call TRBJ2-2, with D possibly TRBD1 on 5 matching bases. Trimming left V 0 bases short and J 1 base short, with 7 bases between. Germline CDR1 is SGHRS and CDR2 is YFSETQ. This CDR3 spans 15 amino acids.

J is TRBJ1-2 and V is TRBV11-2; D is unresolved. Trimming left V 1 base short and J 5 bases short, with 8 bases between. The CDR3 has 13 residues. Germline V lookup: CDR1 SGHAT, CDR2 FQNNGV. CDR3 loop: CASSLVWVYGYTF. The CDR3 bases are TGTGCCAGCAGCTTAGTCTGGGTATATGGCTACACCTTC.

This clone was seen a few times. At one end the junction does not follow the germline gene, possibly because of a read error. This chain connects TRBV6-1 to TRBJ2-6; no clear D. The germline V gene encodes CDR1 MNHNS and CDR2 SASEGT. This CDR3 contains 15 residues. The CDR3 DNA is TGTGCCATCAGTCCCCATGGGTCTGGGGCCAACGTCCTGACTTTC. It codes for CAISPHGSGANVLTF.

Here the CDR3 DNA reads TGTGCCAGCCAAGGGGTCCGGGGCAACAGGGAGCTGTTTTTT. Amino acids: CASQGVRGNRELFF. This chain uses TRBV2 with TRBJ2-2; D is perhaps TRBD1 or TRBD2 (5 bases each). CDR1 is SNHLY and CDR2 is FYNNEI in the germline V gene. Trimming left V 8 bases short and J 9 bases short, with 19 bases between. The CDR3 is made up of 14 amino acids.

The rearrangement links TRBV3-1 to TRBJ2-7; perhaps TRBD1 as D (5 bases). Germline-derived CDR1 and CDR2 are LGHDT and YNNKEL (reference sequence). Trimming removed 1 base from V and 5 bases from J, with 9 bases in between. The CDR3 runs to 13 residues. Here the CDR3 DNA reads TGTGCCAGCAGCCAAGTCCAGGGCCACGAGCAGTACTTC. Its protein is CASSQVQGHEQYF.

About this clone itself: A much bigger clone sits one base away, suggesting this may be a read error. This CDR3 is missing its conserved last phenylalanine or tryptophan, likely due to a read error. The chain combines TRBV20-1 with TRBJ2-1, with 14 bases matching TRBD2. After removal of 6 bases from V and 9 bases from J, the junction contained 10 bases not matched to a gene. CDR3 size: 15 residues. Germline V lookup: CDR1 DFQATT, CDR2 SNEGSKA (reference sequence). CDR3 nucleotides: TGCAGTGCGCAAACCGGGACTAGCGGGAGAGGTGAGCAGTTCTAC. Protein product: CSAQTGTSGRGEQFY.

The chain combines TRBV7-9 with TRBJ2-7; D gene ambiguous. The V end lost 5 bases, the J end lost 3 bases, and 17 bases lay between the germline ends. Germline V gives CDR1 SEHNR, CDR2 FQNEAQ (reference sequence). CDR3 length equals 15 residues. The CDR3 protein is CASSPELAGDYEQYF. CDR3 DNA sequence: TGTGCCAGCAGCCCAGAGTTGGCAGGAGACTACGAGCAGTACTTC.

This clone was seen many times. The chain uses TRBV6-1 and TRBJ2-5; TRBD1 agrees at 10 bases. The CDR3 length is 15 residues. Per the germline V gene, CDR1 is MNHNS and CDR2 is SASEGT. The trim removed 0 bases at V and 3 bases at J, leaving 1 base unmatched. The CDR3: CASSEATGGEETQYF. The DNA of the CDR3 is TGTGCCAGCAGTGAAGCGACAGGGGGCGAAGAGACCCAGTACTTC.

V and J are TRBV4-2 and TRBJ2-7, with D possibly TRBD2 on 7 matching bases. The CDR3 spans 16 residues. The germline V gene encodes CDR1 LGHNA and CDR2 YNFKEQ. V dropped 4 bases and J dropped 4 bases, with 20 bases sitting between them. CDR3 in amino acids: CASSLLRGADAYEQYF. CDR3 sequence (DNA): TGTGCCAGCAGCCTTCTTCGGGGGGCAGATGCTTACGAGCAGTACTTC.

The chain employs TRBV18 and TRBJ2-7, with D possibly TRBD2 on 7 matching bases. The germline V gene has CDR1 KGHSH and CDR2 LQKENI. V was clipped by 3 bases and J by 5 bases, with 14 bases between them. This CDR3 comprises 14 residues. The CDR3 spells CASSPDRGADEQYF. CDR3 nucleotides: TGTGCCAGCTCACCCGATCGGGGGGCAGACGAGCAGTACTTC.

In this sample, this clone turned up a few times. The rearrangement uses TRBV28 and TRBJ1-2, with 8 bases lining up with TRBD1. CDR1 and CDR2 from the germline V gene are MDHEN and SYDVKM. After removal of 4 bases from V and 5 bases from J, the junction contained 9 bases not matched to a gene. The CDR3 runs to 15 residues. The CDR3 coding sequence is TGTGCCAGCAGTTCCCACCGGTACAGGGGGTATGGCTACACCTTC. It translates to CASSSHRYRGYGYTF.

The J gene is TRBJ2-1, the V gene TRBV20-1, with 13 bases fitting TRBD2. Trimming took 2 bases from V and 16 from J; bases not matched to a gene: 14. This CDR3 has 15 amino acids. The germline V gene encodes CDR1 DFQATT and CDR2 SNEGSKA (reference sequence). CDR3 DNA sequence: TGCAGTGCTAGACCTACTAGCGGGAGGGGCAATGAGAAATTCTTC. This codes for CSARPTSGRGNEKFF.

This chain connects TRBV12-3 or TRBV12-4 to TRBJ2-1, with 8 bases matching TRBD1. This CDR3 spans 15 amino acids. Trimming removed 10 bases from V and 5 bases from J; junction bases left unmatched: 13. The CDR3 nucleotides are TGTGCCACCCGCCCGGTGGCAGGGGGCAACAATGAGCAGTTCTTC. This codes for CATRPVAGGNNEQFF.

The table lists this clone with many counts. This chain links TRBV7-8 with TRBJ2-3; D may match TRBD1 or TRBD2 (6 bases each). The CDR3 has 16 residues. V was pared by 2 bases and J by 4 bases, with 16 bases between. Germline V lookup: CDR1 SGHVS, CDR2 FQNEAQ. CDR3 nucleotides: TGTGCCAGCAGCTTACCTCTGGGGGGCGGCCCAGATACGCAGTATTTT. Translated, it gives CASSLPLGGGPDTQYF.

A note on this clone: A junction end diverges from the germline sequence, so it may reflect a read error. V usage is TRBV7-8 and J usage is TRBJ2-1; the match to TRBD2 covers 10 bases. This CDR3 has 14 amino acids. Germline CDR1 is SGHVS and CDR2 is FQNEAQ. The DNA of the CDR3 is TGTGCCAGCAGCCTAGCGGGAGCCTACAATGAGCAGTTCTTC. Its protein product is CASSLAGAYNEQFF. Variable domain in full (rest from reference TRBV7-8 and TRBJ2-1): GAGVSQSPRYKVAKRGQDVALRCDPISGHVSLFWYQQALGQGPEFLTYFQNEAQLDKSGLPSDRFFAERPEGSVSTLKIQRTQQEDSAVYLCASSLAGAYNEQFFGPGTRLTVL.

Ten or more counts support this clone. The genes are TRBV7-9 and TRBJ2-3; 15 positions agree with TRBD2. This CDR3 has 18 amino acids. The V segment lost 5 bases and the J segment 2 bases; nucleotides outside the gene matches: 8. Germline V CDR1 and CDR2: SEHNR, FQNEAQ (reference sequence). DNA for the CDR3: TGTGCCAGCAGCCGGACTAGCGGGAGGGTGTCTAACACAGATACGCAGTATTTT. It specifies CASSRTSGRVSNTDTQYF.

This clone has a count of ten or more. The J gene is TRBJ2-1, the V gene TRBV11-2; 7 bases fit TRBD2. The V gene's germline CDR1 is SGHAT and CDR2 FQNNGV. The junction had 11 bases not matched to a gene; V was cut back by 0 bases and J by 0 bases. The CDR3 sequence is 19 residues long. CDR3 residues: CASSLETGVGGSSYNEQFF. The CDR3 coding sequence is TGTGCCAGCAGCTTAGAAACGGGGGTTGGCGGGAGCTCCTACAATGAGCAGTTCTTC.

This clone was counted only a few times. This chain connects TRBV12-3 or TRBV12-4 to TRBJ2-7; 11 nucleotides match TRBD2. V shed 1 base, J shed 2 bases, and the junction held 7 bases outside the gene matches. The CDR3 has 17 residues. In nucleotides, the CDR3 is TGTGCCAGCAGTTTAGGAATAGCGGGAGGGAAGACCTACGAGCAGTACTTC. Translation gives CASSLGIAGGKTYEQYF.

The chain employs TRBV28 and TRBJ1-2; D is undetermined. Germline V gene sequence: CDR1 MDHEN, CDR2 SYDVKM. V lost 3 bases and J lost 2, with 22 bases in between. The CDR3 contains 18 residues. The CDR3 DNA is TGTGCCAGCAGTTTGGGTCGGCTGGTGGAGGGCAGCAACTATGGCTACACCTTC. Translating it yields CASSLGRLVEGSNYGYTF.

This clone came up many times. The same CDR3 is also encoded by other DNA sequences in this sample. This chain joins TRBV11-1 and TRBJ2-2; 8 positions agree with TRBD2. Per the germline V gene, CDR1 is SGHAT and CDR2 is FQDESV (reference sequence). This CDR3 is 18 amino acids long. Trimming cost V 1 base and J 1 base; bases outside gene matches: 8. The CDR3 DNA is TGTGCCAGCAGCTTAGGGCTAGCGGGCATGCGGAACACCGGGGAGCTGTTTTTT. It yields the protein CASSLGLAGMRNTGELFF. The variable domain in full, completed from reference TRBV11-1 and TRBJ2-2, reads EAEVAQSPRYKITEKSQAVAFWCDPISGHATLYWYRQILGQGPELLVQFQDESVVDDSQLPKDRFSAERLKGVDSTLKIQPAELGDSAMYLCASSLGLAGMRNTGELFFGEGSRLTVL.

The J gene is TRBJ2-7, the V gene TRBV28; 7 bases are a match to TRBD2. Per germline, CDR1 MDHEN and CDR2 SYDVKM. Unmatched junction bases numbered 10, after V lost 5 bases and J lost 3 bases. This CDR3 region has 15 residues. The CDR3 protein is CASSPRGGGGYEQYF. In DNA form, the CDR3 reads TGTGCCAGCAGTCCCCGAGGAGGCGGGGGCTACGAGCAGTACTTC.

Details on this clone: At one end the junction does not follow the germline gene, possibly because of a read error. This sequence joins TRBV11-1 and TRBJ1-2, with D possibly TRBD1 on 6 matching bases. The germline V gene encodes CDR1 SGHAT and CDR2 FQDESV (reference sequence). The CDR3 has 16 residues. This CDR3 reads CAISLGGALSEAGYTF. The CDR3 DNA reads TGTGCCATCAGCTTAGGGGGTGCCCTTAGTGAGGCTGGCTACACCTTC.

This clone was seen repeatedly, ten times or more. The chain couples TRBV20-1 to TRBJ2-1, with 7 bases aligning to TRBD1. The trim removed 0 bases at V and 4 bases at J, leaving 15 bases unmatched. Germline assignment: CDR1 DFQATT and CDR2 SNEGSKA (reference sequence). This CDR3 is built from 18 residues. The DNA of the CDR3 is TGCAGTGCTAGAGACCCCCTTAACGACAGGGACCTATACAATGAGCAGTTCTTC. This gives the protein CSARDPLNDRDLYNEQFF.

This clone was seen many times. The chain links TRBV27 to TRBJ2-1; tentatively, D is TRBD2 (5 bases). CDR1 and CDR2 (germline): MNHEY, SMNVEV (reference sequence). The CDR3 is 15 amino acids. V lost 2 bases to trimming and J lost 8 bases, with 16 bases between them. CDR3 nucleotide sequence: TGTGCCAGCAGTTTAGGGAGAAATTCGGTCCATGAGCAGTTCTTC. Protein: CASSLGRNSVHEQFF.